The 12 T cell receptor beta chains below all came from one sample that was sequenced in a study of blood T cell repertoires in COVID-19. Using immunoSEQ multiplex PCR, the repertoire was profiled, and TCRdb retains in-frame clones only, with some absent. The repertoire has approximately 68,000 clones, roughly 84% of them found once; the top ten carry approximately 10%. What was sequenced was peripheral blood. The receptors derive from a woman aged 45 to 65 with acute or convalescent COVID-19.

This chain connects TRBV11-3 to TRBJ1-1; 7 nucleotides agree with TRBD1. Germline loops: CDR1 SGHNT, CDR2 YENEEA. V was clipped by 3 bases and J by 4 bases; unmatched bases: 5. CDR3 length equals 14 residues. DNA for the CDR3: TGTGCCAGCAGCTTCCAGGGGGTTATCACTGAAGCTTTCTTT. It is translated as CASSFQGVITEAFF.

This clone was recorded once. The V and J genes are TRBV7-7 and TRBJ2-5; TRBD1 matches 7 bases. Trimming took 5 bases from V and 2 from J; bases not matched to a gene: 5. This CDR3 comprises 14 residues. The germline V gene has CDR1 SSHAT and CDR2 FNYEAQ (reference sequence). The CDR3 here is CASSENRGQETQYF. Here the CDR3 DNA reads TGTGCCAGCAGCGAAAACAGGGGACAAGAGACCCAGTACTTC.

The V call is TRBV2, the J call TRBJ1-3; TRBD1 matches 8 bases. Trimming removed 9 bases from V and 4 bases from J; junction bases left unmatched: 8. Germline-derived CDR1 and CDR2 are SNHLY and FYNNEI. CDR3 length: 14 residues. This chain's CDR3 is CASTYWTGGNTIYF. Here the CDR3 DNA reads TGTGCCAGTACCTATTGGACAGGGGGAAACACCATATATTTT.

The rearrangement uses TRBV9 and TRBJ2-1; 9 nucleotides agree with TRBD2. Germline CDR1 reads SGDLS; CDR2 reads YYNGEE. The CDR3 consists of 16 residues. Unmatched junction bases numbered 2, after V lost 1 base and J lost 0 bases. The CDR3: CASSVTAGGSYNEQFF. The CDR3 DNA follows: TGTGCCAGCAGCGTAACAGCGGGGGGCTCCTACAATGAGCAGTTCTTC. The full variable domain, completed using reference TRBV9 and TRBJ2-1, is DSGVTQTPKHLITATGQRVTLRCSPRSGDLSVYWYQQSLDQGLQFLIQYYNGEERAKGNILERFSAQQFPDLHSELNLSSLELGDSALYFCASSVTAGGSYNEQFFGPGTRLTVL.

This rearrangement joins TRBV5-1 to TRBJ2-1; 9 bases align to TRBD2. Germline V lookup: CDR1 SGHRS, CDR2 YFSETQ. The V gene end was trimmed by 6 bases and the J gene end by 8 bases; junction bases not matched to a gene: 9. This CDR3 has 14 amino acids. CDR3 sequence (DNA): TGCGCCAGCACCAATGGACTAGCGCTGGATGAGCAGTTCTTC. Encoded protein: CASTNGLALDEQFF.

This rearrangement joins TRBV25-1 to TRBJ1-4; a weak D match, TRBD1 (5 bases). The germline V and J ends were trimmed by 0 bases and 0 bases, with 11 bases remaining between them. Germline V gene data show CDR1 as MGHDK and CDR2 as SYGVNS. The CDR3 totals 17 residues. This CDR3 is CASSEYLGGPTNEKLFF. The CDR3 DNA follows: TGTGCCAGCAGTGAATATCTGGGGGGACCAACTAATGAAAAACTGTTTTTT. The whole variable domain, filled in from reference TRBV25-1 and TRBJ1-4, reads EADIYQTPRYLVIGTGKKITLECSQTMGHDKMYWYQQDPGMELHLIHYSYGVNSTEKGDLSSESTVSRIRTEHFPLTLESARPSHTSQYLCASSEYLGGPTNEKLFFGSGTQLSVL.

The V and J genes are TRBV4-3 and TRBJ2-1, with D unresolved. This CDR3 comprises 18 residues. Germline CDR1 reads LGHNA; CDR2 reads YSLEER. Trimming removed 0 bases at V and 4 bases at J, with 19 bases between. The CDR3 loop is CASSQDKFYWRRYNEQFF. The CDR3 nucleotides read TGCGCCAGCAGCCAAGATAAATTTTACTGGCGGAGATACAATGAGCAGTTCTTC.

This chain joins TRBV19 and TRBJ1-5; D unclear. Per germline, CDR1 LNHDA and CDR2 SQIVND (reference sequence). Trimming shortened V by 3 bases and J by 4 bases, and 10 bases separated the two germline ends. The CDR3 loop spans 14 amino acids. CDR3 residues: CASSMHELNQPQHF. In DNA, the CDR3 is TGTGCCAGTAGTATGCATGAGCTTAATCAGCCCCAGCATTTT. Drawing the rest from reference TRBV19 and TRBJ1-5, the complete variable domain is DGGITQSPKYLFRKEGQNVTLSCEQNLNHDAMYWYRQDPGQGLRLIYYSQIVNDFQKGDIAEGYSVSREKKESFPLTVTSAQKNPTAFYLCASSMHELNQPQHFGDGTRLSIL.

The rearrangement links TRBV19 to TRBJ1-1; tentatively, D is TRBD1 (6 bases). V was clipped by 5 bases and J by 1 base, with 14 bases between them. The CDR3 loop spans 15 amino acids. From germline, CDR1 is LNHDA and CDR2 SQIVND (reference sequence). As DNA, the CDR3 is TGTGCCAGTAGTGACACAGGGATAAGGAACACTGAAGCTTTCTTT. Protein sequence: CASSDTGIRNTEAFF.

V gene TRBV5-1 combines with J gene TRBJ1-2; D is uncertain. The V and J ends lost 4 bases and 0 bases respectively, with 7 bases between them. The CDR3 extends over 13 amino acids. CDR1 SGHRS and CDR2 YFSETQ come from the germline V gene. The CDR3 here is CASSTASNYGYTF. The CDR3 nucleotides read TGCGCCAGCAGCACAGCCTCTAACTATGGCTACACCTTC.

The chain employs TRBV5-1 and TRBJ2-7; D perhaps matches TRBD2 (5 bases). Germline CDR1 is SGHRS and CDR2 is YFSETQ. Trimming removed 0 bases at V and 0 bases at J, with 22 bases between. This CDR3 is 19 amino acids long. The CDR3 sequence is CASSLAWVEGIEFSYEQYF. The CDR3 DNA reads TGCGCCAGCAGCTTGGCATGGGTCGAGGGAATTGAGTTCTCCTACGAGCAGTACTTC.

The table lists this clone with a count of one. The chain has TRBV10-3 and TRBJ2-1; 8 bases agree with TRBD2. The J segment lost 9 bases and the V segment lost 0 bases, leaving 13 bases of the junction unmatched. Germline CDR1 is ENHRY and CDR2 is SYGVKD. CDR3 length: 17 residues. The CDR3 here is CAISESRGKAGGGEQFF. The CDR3, as DNA: TGTGCCATCAGTGAGTCGAGGGGAAAGGCGGGAGGCGGTGAGCAGTTCTTC.